The 8 T cell receptor beta chains in this list originate from one sample, sequenced in a study of blood T cell repertoires in COVID-19. Profiled with immunoSEQ multiplex PCR; TCRdb holds only in-frame clones, not every one. The sample comprises more than 200,000 clones, around nine tenths of which are singletons, and 3.5% to 4.5% rests with the top ten. Material for sequencing was PBMCs or T cells enriched from blood (not recorded which). These receptors originate from a woman aged 25-40 years who had recovered from COVID-19.

V gene TRBV19 combines with J gene TRBJ2-7; TRBD2 is a possible D gene (7 bases). This CDR3 has 14 amino acids. V was shortened by 5 bases and J by 2 bases, with 13 bases between the two germline ends. Germline CDR1 is LNHDA and CDR2 is SQIVND (reference sequence). The CDR3 DNA reads TGTGCCAGTAGTTGGGGGGGACAAACCTACGAGCAGTACTTC. Protein product: CASSWGGQTYEQYF.

The rearrangement joins TRBV12-1 to TRBJ1-5; TRBD1, the D gene given by the table, was not confirmed from the DNA. TRBV12-1 is a pseudogene segment. The CDR3 sequence is 15 residues long. CDR3 sequence (DNA): TGTGCCAGCAGCTCCGGCAGGGGGCAATATCAGCCCCAGCATTTT. It yields the protein CASSSGRGQYQPQHF.

This CDR3 reads CASSVGDGRNSPLHF. The CDR3 DNA reads TGTGCCAGCAGCGTGGGGGACGGGAGGAATTCACCCCTCCACTTT. V is TRBV9 and J is TRBJ1-6; D may be TRBD1 (5 bases). The V and J ends lost 2 bases and 7 bases respectively, with 13 bases between them. CDR1 and CDR2 from the germline V gene are SGDLS and YYNGEE. This CDR3 is 15 amino acids long.

The rearrangement links TRBV14 to TRBJ1-2, with D perhaps matching TRBD1 (6 bases). The CDR3 sequence is 13 residues long. V lost 10 bases to trimming and J lost 3 bases, with 15 bases between them. Germline CDR1 is SGHDN and CDR2 is FVKESK. The CDR3: CATREAGDYGYTF. Written as DNA, the CDR3 is TGTGCCACCAGGGAGGCAGGGGACTATGGCTACACCTTC. The full variable domain, in which reference TRBV14 and TRBJ1-2 provide the parts outside the CDR3, is EAGVTQFPSHSVIEKGQTVTLRCDPISGHDNLYWYRRVMGKEIKFLLHFVKESKQDESGMPNNRFLAERTGGTYSTLKVQPAELEDSGVYFCATREAGDYGYTFGSGTRLTVV.

This chain connects TRBV18 to TRBJ1-1; 7 nucleotides agree with TRBD1. V lost 3 bases and J lost 4; bases outside the gene matches: 8. Germline-derived CDR1 and CDR2 are KGHSH and LQKENI. The CDR3 sequence is 15 residues long. This chain's CDR3 is CASSPLDRLATEAFF. The CDR3 nucleotides read TGTGCCAGCTCACCTTTGGACAGGCTAGCCACTGAAGCTTTCTTT.

The genes are TRBV18 and TRBJ1-1, with 7 bases aligning to TRBD1. V shed 3 bases and J 7 bases; nucleotides not matched to a gene: 14. This CDR3 is built from 16 residues. Germline assignment: CDR1 KGHSH and CDR2 LQKENI. For the CDR3, the DNA is TGTGCCAGCTCACCCGCCCCGCAACAGGGGAGGTTTGAAGCTTTCTTT. It yields the protein CASSPAPQQGRFEAFF.

This clone came up once. The chain recombines TRBV28 with TRBJ2-3, with TRBD2 identical over 9 bases. Losses at the gene ends were 2 bases for V and 2 bases for J; bases not matched to a gene: 5. CDR1 and CDR2 from the germline V gene are MDHEN and SYDVKM. The CDR3 has 16 residues. The CDR3 here is CASSLRGGGTTDTQYF. CDR3 sequence (DNA): TGTGCCAGCAGTTTACGCGGGGGGGGAACCACAGATACGCAGTATTTT.

The sample holds one count of this clone. The CDR3 DNA is TGTGCCAGCAGCTTATCAGGGAGGAACAATCAGCCCCAGCATTTT. This gives the protein CASSLSGRNNQPQHF. The chain combines TRBV7-2 with TRBJ1-5; perhaps TRBD1 as D (5 bases). The germline V gene encodes CDR1 SGHTA and CDR2 FQGNSA. The length of the CDR3 is 15 residues. V was cut by 2 bases and J by 3 bases, with 11 bases left in between.